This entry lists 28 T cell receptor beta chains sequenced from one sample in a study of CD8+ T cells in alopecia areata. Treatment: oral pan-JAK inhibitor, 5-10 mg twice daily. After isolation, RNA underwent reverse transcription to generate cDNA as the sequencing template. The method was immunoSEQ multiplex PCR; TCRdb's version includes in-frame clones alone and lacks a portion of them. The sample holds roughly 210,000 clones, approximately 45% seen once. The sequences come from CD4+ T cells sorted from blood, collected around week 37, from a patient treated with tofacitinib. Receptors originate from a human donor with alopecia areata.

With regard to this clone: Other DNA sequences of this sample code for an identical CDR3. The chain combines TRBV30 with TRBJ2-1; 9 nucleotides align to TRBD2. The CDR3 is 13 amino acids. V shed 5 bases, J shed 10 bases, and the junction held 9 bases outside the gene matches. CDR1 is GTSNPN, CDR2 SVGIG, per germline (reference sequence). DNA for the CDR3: TGTGCCTGGGAGCCGGGACTAGCAAGAGAGCAGTTCTTC. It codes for CAWEPGLAREQFF.

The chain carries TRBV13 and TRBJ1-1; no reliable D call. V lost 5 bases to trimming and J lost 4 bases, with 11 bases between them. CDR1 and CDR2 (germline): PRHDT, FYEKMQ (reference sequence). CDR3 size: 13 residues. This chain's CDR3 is CASSPTPGTEAFF. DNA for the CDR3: TGTGCCAGCAGCCCCACCCCTGGCACTGAAGCTTTCTTT.

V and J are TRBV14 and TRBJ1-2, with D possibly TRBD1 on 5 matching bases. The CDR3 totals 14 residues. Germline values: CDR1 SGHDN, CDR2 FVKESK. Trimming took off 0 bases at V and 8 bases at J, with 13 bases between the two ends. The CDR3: CASSQDQGTRGYTF. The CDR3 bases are TGTGCCAGCAGCCAAGACCAGGGTACTAGAGGCTACACCTTC.

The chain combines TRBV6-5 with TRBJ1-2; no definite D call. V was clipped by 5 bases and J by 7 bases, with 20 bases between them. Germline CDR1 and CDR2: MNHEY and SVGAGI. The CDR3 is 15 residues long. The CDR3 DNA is TGTGCCAGCAGTCCTCTACTATCTTCCAACAGTGGCTACACCTTC. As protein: CASSPLLSSNSGYTF.

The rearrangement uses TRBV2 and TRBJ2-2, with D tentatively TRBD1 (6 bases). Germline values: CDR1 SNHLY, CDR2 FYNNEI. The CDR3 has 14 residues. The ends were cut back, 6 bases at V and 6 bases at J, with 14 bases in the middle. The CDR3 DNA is TGTGCCAGCAGGGTAAACAGGGAAGCCGGGGAGCTGTTTTTT. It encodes CASRVNREAGELFF.

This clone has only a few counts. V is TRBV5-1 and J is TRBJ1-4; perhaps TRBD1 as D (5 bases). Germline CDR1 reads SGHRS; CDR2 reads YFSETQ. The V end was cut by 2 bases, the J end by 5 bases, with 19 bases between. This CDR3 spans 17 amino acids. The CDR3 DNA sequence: TGCGCCAGCAGCTTCTATTTTCGTCCGGGACGGAATGAAAAACTGTTTTTT. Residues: CASSFYFRPGRNEKLFF. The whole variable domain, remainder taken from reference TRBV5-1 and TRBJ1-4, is KAGVTQTPRYLIKTRGQQVTLSCSPISGHRSVSWYQQTPGQGLQFLFEYFSETQRNKGNFPGRFSGRQFSNSRSEMNVSTLELGDSALYLCASSFYFRPGRNEKLFFGSGTQLSVL.

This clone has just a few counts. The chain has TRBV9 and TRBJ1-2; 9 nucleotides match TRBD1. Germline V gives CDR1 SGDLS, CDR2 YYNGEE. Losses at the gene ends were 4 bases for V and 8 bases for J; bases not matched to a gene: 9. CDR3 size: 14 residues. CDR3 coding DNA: TGTGCCAGCAGCATCGGGACAGGGCTTAAGGGCTACACCTTC. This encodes CASSIGTGLKGYTF.

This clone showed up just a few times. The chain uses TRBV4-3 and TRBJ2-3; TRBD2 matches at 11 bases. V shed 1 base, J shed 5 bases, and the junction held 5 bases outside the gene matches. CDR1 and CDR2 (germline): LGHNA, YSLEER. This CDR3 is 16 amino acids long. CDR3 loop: CASSQGGSGRGDTQYF. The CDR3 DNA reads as TGCGCCAGCAGCCAAGGTGGTAGCGGGAGGGGAGATACGCAGTATTTT.

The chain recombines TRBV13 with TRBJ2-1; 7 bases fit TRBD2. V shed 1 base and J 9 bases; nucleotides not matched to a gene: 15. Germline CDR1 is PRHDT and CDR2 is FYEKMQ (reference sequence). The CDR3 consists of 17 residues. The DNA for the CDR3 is TGTGCCAGCAGCTTAGCTTTGGAAGGGGCGGGAGCAAGTGAGCAGTTCTTC. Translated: CASSLALEGAGASEQFF.

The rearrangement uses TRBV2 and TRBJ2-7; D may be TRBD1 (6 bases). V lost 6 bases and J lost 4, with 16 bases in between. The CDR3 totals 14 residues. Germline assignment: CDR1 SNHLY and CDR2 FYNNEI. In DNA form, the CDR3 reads TGTGCCAGCAGCAACACAGGGATTTGGTACGAGCAGTACTTC. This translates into CASSNTGIWYEQYF.

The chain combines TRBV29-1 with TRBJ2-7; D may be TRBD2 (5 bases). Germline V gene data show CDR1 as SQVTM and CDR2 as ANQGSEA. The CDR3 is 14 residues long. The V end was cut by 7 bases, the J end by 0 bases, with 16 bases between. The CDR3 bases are TGCAGCGCCGGGGTCAGCAGCGGCTCCTACGAGCAGTACTTC. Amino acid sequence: CSAGVSSGSYEQYF.

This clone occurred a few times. The CDR3 nucleotides read TGCGCCAGCAGCCAAGAAGTCTCGGGGGCACAGCCCCAGCATTTT. It yields the protein CASSQEVSGAQPQHF. The chain combines TRBV4-1 with TRBJ1-5; D possibly corresponds to TRBD1 (6 bases). The CDR3 covers 15 residues. Germline CDR1 reads MGHRA; CDR2 reads YSYEKL. V lost 0 bases and J 7 bases, leaving 13 bases between the germline ends.

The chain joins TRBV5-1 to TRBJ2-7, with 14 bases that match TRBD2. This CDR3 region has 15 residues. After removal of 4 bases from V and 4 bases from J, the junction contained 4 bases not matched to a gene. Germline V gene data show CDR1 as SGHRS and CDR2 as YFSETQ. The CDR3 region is CASSAGLAGDYEQYF. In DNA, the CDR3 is TGCGCCAGCAGCGCGGGACTAGCGGGAGATTACGAGCAGTACTTC.

The CDR3 here is CASSFVPGQGDEKLFF. The CDR3 DNA reads TGTGCCAGCAGTTTTGTTCCGGGACAGGGGGACGAAAAACTGTTTTTT. The chain joins TRBV28 to TRBJ1-4; 11 nucleotides align to TRBD1. Germline trimming cut 3 bases from V and 8 bases from J; bases unmatched to any gene: 8. The CDR3 is made up of 16 amino acids. Per the germline V gene, CDR1 is MDHEN and CDR2 is SYDVKM.

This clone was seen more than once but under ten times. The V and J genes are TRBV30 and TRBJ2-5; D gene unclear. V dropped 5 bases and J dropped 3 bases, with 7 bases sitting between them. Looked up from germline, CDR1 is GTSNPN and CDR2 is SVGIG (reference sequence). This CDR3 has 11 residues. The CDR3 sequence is CAWGPEETQYF. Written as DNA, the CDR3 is TGTGCCTGGGGGCCTGAAGAGACCCAGTACTTC.

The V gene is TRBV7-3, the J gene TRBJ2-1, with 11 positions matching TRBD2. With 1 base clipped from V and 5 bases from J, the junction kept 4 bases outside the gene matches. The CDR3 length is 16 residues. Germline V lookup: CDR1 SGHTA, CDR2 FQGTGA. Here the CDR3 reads CASSLMAGLADNEQFF. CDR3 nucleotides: TGTGCCAGCAGCTTAATGGCGGGACTAGCGGACAATGAGCAGTTCTTC.

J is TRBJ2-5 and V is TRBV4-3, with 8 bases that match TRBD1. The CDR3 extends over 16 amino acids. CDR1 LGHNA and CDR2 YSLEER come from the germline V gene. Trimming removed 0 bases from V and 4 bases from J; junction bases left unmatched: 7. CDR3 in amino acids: CASSQEGRTGRETQYF. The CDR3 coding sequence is TGCGCCAGCAGCCAAGAGGGGCGGACAGGGCGAGAGACCCAGTACTTC.

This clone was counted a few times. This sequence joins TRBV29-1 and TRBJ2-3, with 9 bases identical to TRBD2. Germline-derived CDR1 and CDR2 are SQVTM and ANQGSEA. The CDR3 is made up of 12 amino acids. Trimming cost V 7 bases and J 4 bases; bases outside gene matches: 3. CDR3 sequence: CSAAGGSDTQYF. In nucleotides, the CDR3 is TGCAGCGCGGCGGGAGGGTCAGATACGCAGTATTTT.

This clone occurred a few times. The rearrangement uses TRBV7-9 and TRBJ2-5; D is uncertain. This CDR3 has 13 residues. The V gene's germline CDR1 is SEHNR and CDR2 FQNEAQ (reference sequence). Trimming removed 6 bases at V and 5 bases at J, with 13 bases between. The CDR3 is CASRPEPGETQYF. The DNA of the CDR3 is TGTGCCAGCAGACCCGAACCTGGGGAGACCCAGTACTTC.

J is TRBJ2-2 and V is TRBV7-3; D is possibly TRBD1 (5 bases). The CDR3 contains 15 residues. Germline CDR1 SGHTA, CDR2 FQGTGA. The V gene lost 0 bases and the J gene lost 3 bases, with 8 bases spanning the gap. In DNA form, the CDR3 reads TGTGCCAGCAGCTTAACTGGGGCCTACACCGGGGAGCTGTTTTTT. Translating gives CASSLTGAYTGELFF.

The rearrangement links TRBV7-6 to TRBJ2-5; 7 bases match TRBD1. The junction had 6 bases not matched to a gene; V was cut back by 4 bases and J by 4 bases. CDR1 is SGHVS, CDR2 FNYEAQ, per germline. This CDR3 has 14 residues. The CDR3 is CASSSGQTLETQYF. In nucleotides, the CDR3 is TGTGCCAGCAGCTCGGGACAGACCTTAGAGACCCAGTACTTC. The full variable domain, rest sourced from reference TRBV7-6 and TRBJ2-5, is GAGVSQSPRYKVTKRGQDVALRCDPISGHVSLYWYRQALGQGPEFLTYFNYEAQQDKSGLPNDRFSAERPEGSISTLTIQRTEQRDSAMYRCASSSGQTLETQYFGPGTRLLVL.

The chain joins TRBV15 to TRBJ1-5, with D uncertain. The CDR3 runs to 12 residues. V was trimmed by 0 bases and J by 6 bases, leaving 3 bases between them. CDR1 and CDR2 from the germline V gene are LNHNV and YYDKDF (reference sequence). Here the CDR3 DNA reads TGTGCCACCAGCAGAGACCGTCAGCCCCAGCATTTT. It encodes CATSRDRQPQHF.

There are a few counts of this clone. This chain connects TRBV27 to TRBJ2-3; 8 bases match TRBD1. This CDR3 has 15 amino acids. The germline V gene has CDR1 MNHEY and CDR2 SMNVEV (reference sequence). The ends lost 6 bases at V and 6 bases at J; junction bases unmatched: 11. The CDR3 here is CASRLRGQVTDTQYF. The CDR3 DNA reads TGTGCCAGCAGGCTGAGGGGACAGGTCACGGATACGCAGTATTTT.

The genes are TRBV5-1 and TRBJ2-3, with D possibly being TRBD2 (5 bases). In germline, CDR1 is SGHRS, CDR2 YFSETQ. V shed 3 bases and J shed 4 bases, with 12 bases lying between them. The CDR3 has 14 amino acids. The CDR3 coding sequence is TGCGCCAGCAGCTACGGGAACGCCGCAGATACGCAGTATTTT. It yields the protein CASSYGNAADTQYF.

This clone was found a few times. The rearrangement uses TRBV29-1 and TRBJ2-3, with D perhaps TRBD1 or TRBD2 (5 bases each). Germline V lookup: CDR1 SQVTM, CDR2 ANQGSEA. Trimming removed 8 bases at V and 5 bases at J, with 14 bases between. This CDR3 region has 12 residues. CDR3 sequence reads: CSHKSGGDTQYF. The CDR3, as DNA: TGCAGCCATAAGAGTGGGGGAGATACGCAGTATTTT.

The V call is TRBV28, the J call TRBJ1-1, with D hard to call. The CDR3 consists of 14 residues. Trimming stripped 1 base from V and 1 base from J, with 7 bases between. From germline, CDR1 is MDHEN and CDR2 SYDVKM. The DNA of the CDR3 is TGTGCCAGCAGTTTATACTTGACGAACACTGAAGCTTTCTTT. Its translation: CASSLYLTNTEAFF. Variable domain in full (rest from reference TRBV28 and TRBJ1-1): DVKVTQSSRYLVKRTGEKVFLECVQDMDHENMFWYRQDPGLGLRLIYFSYDVKMKEKGDIPEGYSVSREKKERFSLILESASTNQTSMYLCASSLYLTNTEAFFGQGTRLTVV.

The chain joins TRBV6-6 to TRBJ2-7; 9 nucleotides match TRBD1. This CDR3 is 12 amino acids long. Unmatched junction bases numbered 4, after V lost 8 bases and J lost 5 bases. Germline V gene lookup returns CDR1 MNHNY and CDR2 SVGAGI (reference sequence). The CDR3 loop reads CASRQGVDEQYF. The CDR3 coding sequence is TGTGCCAGCCGACAGGGGGTGGACGAGCAGTACTTC.

The CDR3, as DNA: TGTGCCAGCTGCCGCGTGGGGAACCGCCAAGAGACCCAGTACTTC. Protein: CASCRVGNRQETQYF. J is TRBJ2-5 and V is TRBV6-5; D is ambiguous. Germline CDR1 and CDR2: MNHEY and SVGAGI. V lost 8 bases and J 1 base, leaving 17 bases between the germline ends. The CDR3 runs 15 residues.